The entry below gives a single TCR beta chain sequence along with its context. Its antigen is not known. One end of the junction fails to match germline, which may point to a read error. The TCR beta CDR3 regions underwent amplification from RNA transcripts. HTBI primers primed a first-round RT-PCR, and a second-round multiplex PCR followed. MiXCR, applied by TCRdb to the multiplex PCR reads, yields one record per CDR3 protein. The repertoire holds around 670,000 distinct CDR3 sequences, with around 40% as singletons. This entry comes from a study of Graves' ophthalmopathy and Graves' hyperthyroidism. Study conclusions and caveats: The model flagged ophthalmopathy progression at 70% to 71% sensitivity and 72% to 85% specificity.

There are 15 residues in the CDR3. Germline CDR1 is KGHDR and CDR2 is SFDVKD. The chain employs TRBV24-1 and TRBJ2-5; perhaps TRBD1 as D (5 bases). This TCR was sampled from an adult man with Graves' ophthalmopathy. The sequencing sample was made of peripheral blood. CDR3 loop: CATSGQQDTQGTQYF. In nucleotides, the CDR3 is TGTGCCACCAGTGGTCAACAGGACACACAAGGGACCCAGTACTTC.